Listed here are 9 T cell receptor beta chains from one sample, sequenced in a study of T cell repertoires in cytomegalovirus infection. MiXCR, applied by TCRdb to the reads, yields one record per CDR3 protein. The sample comprises under 200,000 distinct CDR3 sequences, less than 25% of which are singletons, and more than 25% rests with the top ten. What these receptors recognize is not known. The material sequenced was CD8+ T cells from cultured PBMCs, taken from culture after CMV antigen stimulation. The source of these receptors is a human donor in good health (CMV status not recorded). Some clones in this sample may be carry-over from other donors' samples.

The rearrangement uses TRBV6-6 and TRBJ1-4; 10 bases match TRBD1. V shed 5 bases and J 6 bases; nucleotides not matched to a gene: 9. From germline, CDR1 is MNHNY and CDR2 SVGAGI (reference sequence). This CDR3 is 16 amino acids long. The CDR3 region is CASSALRQGADEKLFF. CDR3 DNA: TGTGCCAGCAGTGCCCTGCGACAGGGGGCGGATGAAAAACTGTTTTTT.

This clonotype was observed a few times. J is TRBJ2-4 and V is TRBV7-9, with D perhaps matching TRBD1 or TRBD2 (5 bases each). V gave up 4 bases and J gave up 1 base, with 20 bases separating them. This CDR3 contains 18 residues. Germline V gene sequence: CDR1 SEHNR, CDR2 FQNEAQ (reference sequence). CDR3 coding DNA: TGTGCCAGCAGCTCACGCCTTTGGGACCTGGGGGCCAAAAACATTCAGTACTTC. As protein: CASSSRLWDLGAKNIQYF.

The J gene is TRBJ2-7, the V gene TRBV6-6; 7 bases fit TRBD1. CDR3 length: 15 amino acids. Germline CDR1 is MNHNY and CDR2 is SVGAGI (reference sequence). V lost 0 bases and J lost 4; bases outside the gene matches: 6. DNA of the CDR3: TGTGCCAGCAGTTACTCCCCGGACAGGAATTACGAGCAGTACTTC. Translating it yields CASSYSPDRNYEQYF.

The chain carries TRBV7-2 and TRBJ1-6; 7 nucleotides match TRBD1. The V gene end was trimmed by 5 bases and the J gene end by 7 bases; junction bases not matched to a gene: 8. The germline CDR1 and CDR2 sequences are SGHTA and FQGNSA. CDR3 length: 15 residues. In nucleotides, the CDR3 is TGTGCCAGCAGCCCAGGGGGGGGGCGAAATTCACCCCTCCACTTT. Translation gives CASSPGGGRNSPLHF.

In its sample, this clonotype was seen a few times. V gene TRBV4-1 combines with J gene TRBJ1-2; 9 bases are a match to TRBD1. This CDR3 region has 15 residues. Germline CDR1 is MGHRA and CDR2 is YSYEKL. The V and J ends lost 0 bases and 6 bases, in that order; junction bases with no gene match: 5. The CDR3 DNA is TGCGCCAGCAGCCAAGAGGAGGGACAGGGAGATGGCTACACCTTC. Translation gives CASSQEEGQGDGYTF.

This clonotype was picked up a small number of times. The CDR3 sequence is CASSPSWTGVEQYF. The CDR3 DNA reads as TGTGCCAGCAGTCCTTCCTGGACAGGGGTCGAGCAGTACTTC. The rearrangement uses TRBV6-6 and TRBJ2-7, with TRBD1 matching 9 bases. The CDR3 runs to 14 residues. V lost 5 bases to trimming and J lost 6 bases; unmatched junction nucleotides: 8. Germline CDR1 and CDR2: MNHNY and SVGAGI (reference sequence).

In its sample, this clonotype was seen many times. J is TRBJ2-3 and V is TRBV4-1; D remains ambiguous. The germline V gene encodes CDR1 MGHRA and CDR2 YSYEKL. The V end was cut by 4 bases, the J end by 3 bases, with 11 bases between. The CDR3 totals 14 residues. CDR3 DNA sequence: TGCGCCAGCAGCCCGCCGACCGCGACAGATACGCAGTATTTT. Protein: CASSPPTATDTQYF.

The V call is TRBV7-6, the J call TRBJ2-3; 13 bases agree with TRBD2. The J segment lost 4 bases and the V segment lost 5 bases, leaving 9 bases of the junction unmatched. The CDR3 loop spans 17 amino acids. Germline lookup yields CDR1 SGHVS and CDR2 FNYEAQ. CDR3 loop: CASSPGTSGEWPDTQYF. In nucleotides, the CDR3 is TGTGCCAGCAGCCCTGGGACTAGCGGGGAATGGCCAGATACGCAGTATTTT.

The rearrangement joins TRBV7-8 to TRBJ1-5; D not certain. V shed 3 bases and J shed 0 bases, with 12 bases lying between them. The V gene's germline CDR1 is SGHVS and CDR2 FQNEAQ. The CDR3 is made up of 16 amino acids. The CDR3 region is CASSLTGIYSNQPQHF. The CDR3 region has the DNA TGTGCCAGCAGCTTGACTGGGATCTATAGCAATCAGCCCCAGCATTTT.